Below, 25 T cell receptor beta chains from the same sample are listed, as sequenced in a study of post-analysis software for immune sequencing data. Whole-study results and caveats: Patients showed TRBV5-6, TRBV5-1 and TRBV20-1 among several TRBV segments more frequent than in controls.

These TCRs are of unknown antigen specificity. Sequencing libraries made from TCR beta cDNA carried unique molecular identifiers. MiXCR, applied by TCRdb to the PCR reads, yields one record per CDR3 protein. The sample lists some 370,000 distinct CDR3 sequences, roughly 36% occurring once. Sequenced material: blood. The receptor source for this set is a girl aged 10 to 17 with multiple sclerosis.

In its sample, this clonotype was seen a few times. This chain connects TRBV5-1 to TRBJ2-3; possibly TRBD2 for D (5 bases). The germline gives CDR1 SGHRS, CDR2 YFSETQ. CDR3 length: 15 residues. The V end lost 2 bases, the J end lost 7 bases, and 17 bases lay between the germline ends. The CDR3 loop reads CASSLTSEGGHTQYF. CDR3 sequence (DNA): TGCGCCAGCAGCTTAACTAGTGAGGGCGGTCATACGCAGTATTTT.

The chain is built from TRBV7-6 and TRBJ2-3, with 10 bases fitting TRBD2. J gave up 4 bases and V 5 bases, and 3 bases lay outside the gene matches. The CDR3 spans 14 residues. The germline V gene encodes CDR1 SGHVS and CDR2 FNYEAQ. The CDR3 region has the DNA TGTGCCAGCAGCGATCTAGCGGGGGCAGATACGCAGTATTTT. This translates into CASSDLAGADTQYF.

The CDR3 here is CASSDGGRAVQETQYF. DNA for the CDR3: TGTGCCAGCAGTGATGGGGGCAGGGCCGTCCAAGAGACCCAGTACTTC. The chain employs TRBV25-1 and TRBJ2-5, with a tentative D call TRBD1 (6 bases). This CDR3 is built from 16 residues. V was shortened by 3 bases and J by 1 base, with 15 bases between the two germline ends. Germline CDR1 is MGHDK and CDR2 is SYGVNS.

The chain links TRBV12-3 or TRBV12-4 to TRBJ2-5, with 7 bases identical to TRBD2. This CDR3 is built from 14 residues. Germline trimming cut 4 bases from V and 7 bases from J; bases unmatched to any gene: 9. CDR3 DNA sequence: TGTGCCAGCAGTTCTCGGGGGACGGGGGGGACCCAGTACTTC. Amino acids: CASSSRGTGGTQYF.

This clonotype was detected only a few times. The chain is built from TRBV29-1 and TRBJ2-3; D uncertain. Trimming removed 3 bases from V and 2 bases from J, with 9 bases in between. The CDR3 spans 13 residues. Per germline, CDR1 SQVTM and CDR2 ANQGSEA. The CDR3 region is CSVELVHTDTQYF. As DNA, the CDR3 is TGCAGCGTTGAGCTTGTCCACACAGATACGCAGTATTTT.

This clonotype was counted many times. This chain connects TRBV12-3 or TRBV12-4 to TRBJ2-1, with D possibly TRBD1 on 8 matching bases. The CDR3 runs to 15 residues. V lost 4 bases and J 4 bases, leaving 14 bases between the germline ends. The CDR3 DNA is TGTGCCAGCAGTTCCACAGGGGGAGGGTACAATGAGCAGTTCTTC. This translates into CASSSTGGGYNEQFF.

This chain connects TRBV28 to TRBJ1-2, with TRBD1 as a possible D gene (5 bases). Germline-derived CDR1 and CDR2 are MDHEN and SYDVKM. Trimming removed 2 bases at V and 6 bases at J, with 16 bases between. The CDR3 has 15 residues. The CDR3 sequence is CASSLRRRRGDGYTF. In DNA, the CDR3 is TGTGCCAGCAGTTTAAGGCGCAGGAGGGGCGATGGCTACACCTTC.

As concerns this clonotype: The junction departs from the called germline gene at one end, perhaps through a read error. The rearrangement links TRBV7-9 to TRBJ2-7; D may be TRBD1 (5 bases). The germline CDR1 and CDR2 sequences are SEHNR and FQNEAQ (reference sequence). This CDR3 comprises 14 residues. The CDR3 is CSSSFDRQSYEQYF. The CDR3, as DNA: TGTTCCAGCAGCTTTGATAGACAGTCCTACGAGCAGTACTTC.

This clonotype was found a few times. The chain recombines TRBV28 with TRBJ1-5; tentatively, D is TRBD1 (5 bases). The V gene lost 6 bases and the J gene lost 4 bases, with 7 bases spanning the gap. Germline V gene data show CDR1 as MDHEN and CDR2 as SYDVKM. The CDR3 is 12 amino acids. In DNA, the CDR3 is TGTGCCAGCAGGACAGAGAATCAGCCCCAGCATTTT. Amino acid sequence: CASRTENQPQHF.

This rearrangement joins TRBV6-5 to TRBJ1-1; the D gene is possibly TRBD1 (6 bases). From germline, CDR1 is MNHEY and CDR2 SVGAGI. V lost 6 bases and J lost 2, with 16 bases in between. This CDR3 contains 15 residues. CDR3 amino acids: CASSERGAGNTEAFF. In nucleotides, the CDR3 is TGTGCCAGCAGCGAACGGGGGGCTGGAAACACTGAAGCTTTCTTT.

The genes are TRBV7-2 and TRBJ1-5, with no clear D. Trimming took off 3 bases at V and 4 bases at J, with 10 bases between the two ends. This CDR3 has 14 amino acids. The germline gives CDR1 SGHTA, CDR2 FQGNSA. The CDR3 sequence is CASSFLDGNQPQHF. The CDR3 DNA sequence: TGTGCCAGCAGCTTTCTGGACGGGAATCAGCCCCAGCATTTT.

The genes are TRBV3-1 and TRBJ2-5; tentatively, D is TRBD2 (5 bases). The germline CDR1 and CDR2 sequences are LGHDT and YNNKEL (reference sequence). V was pared by 4 bases and J by 8 bases, with 17 bases between. The CDR3 has 14 residues. The CDR3 region has the DNA TGTGCCAGCAGCCGTACCGGGGTTGTGGAAACCCAGTACTTC. This codes for CASSRTGVVETQYF.

The V gene is TRBV7-6, the J gene TRBJ2-1; D is perhaps TRBD1 (6 bases). Between the trimmed V and J ends, which lost 5 bases and 6 bases, there was a span of 14 bases. This CDR3 comprises 14 residues. Germline loops: CDR1 SGHVS, CDR2 FNYEAQ. The CDR3 nucleotides read TGTGCCAGCAGCGCGGATAGGGGGATCAATGAGCAGTTCTTC. This gives the protein CASSADRGINEQFF.

There are a few counts of this clonotype. The chain couples TRBV7-9 to TRBJ2-7; D is unclear. The CDR3 length is 13 residues. Germline V CDR1 and CDR2: SEHNR, FQNEAQ (reference sequence). V was pared by 3 bases and J by 6 bases, with 12 bases between. In DNA, the CDR3 is TGTGCCAGCAGCTTCCAGGAATTCGGCGAGCAGTACTTC. Its protein product is CASSFQEFGEQYF.

This clonotype showed up just a few times. This sequence joins TRBV5-1 and TRBJ2-3; D unclear. This CDR3 region has 14 residues. V dropped 4 bases and J dropped 2 bases, with 11 bases sitting between them. Looked up from germline, CDR1 is SGHRS and CDR2 is YFSETQ. CDR3 nucleotide sequence: TGCGCCAGCAGCCCGACCCCGTACACAGATACGCAGTATTTT. It codes for CASSPTPYTDTQYF.

The J gene is TRBJ2-3, the V gene TRBV29-1; 14 bases are shared with TRBD2. The J segment lost 0 bases and the V segment lost 3 bases, leaving 5 bases of the junction unmatched. Germline V lookup: CDR1 SQVTM, CDR2 ANQGSEA. This CDR3 spans 17 amino acids. The CDR3 reads CSVDGTSGGSSTDTQYF. CDR3 DNA: TGCAGCGTTGACGGGACTAGCGGGGGATCTAGCACAGATACGCAGTATTTT.

This chain uses TRBV5-1 with TRBJ2-3; 14 bases map to TRBD2. The CDR3 has 15 amino acids. The germline V gene has CDR1 SGHRS and CDR2 YFSETQ. Trimming cost V 3 bases and J 5 bases; bases outside gene matches: 2. The CDR3 spells CASSWGTSGGDTQYF. CDR3 in DNA: TGCGCCAGCAGCTGGGGGACTAGCGGGGGAGATACGCAGTATTTT.

This chain uses TRBV14 with TRBJ2-2; TRBD1 is a possible D gene (6 bases). Germline V gene lookup returns CDR1 SGHDN and CDR2 FVKESK. V shed 3 bases and J shed 6 bases, with 11 bases lying between them. The CDR3 sequence is 14 residues long. CDR3 region: CASSHQQGAGELFF. The CDR3 DNA follows: TGTGCCAGCAGCCACCAACAGGGAGCCGGGGAGCTGTTTTTT. Full variable domain (missing parts from reference TRBV14 and TRBJ2-2): EAGVTQFPSHSVIEKGQTVTLRCDPISGHDNLYWYRRVMGKEIKFLLHFVKESKQDESGMPNNRFLAERTGGTYSTLKVQPAELEDSGVYFCASSHQQGAGELFFGEGSRLTVL.

The chain recombines TRBV21-1 with TRBJ2-4. TRBV21-1 is termed a pseudogene. The CDR3 consists of 11 residues. In DNA form, the CDR3 reads TGTGCCAGCAGCAAAGACTACAAGCAGTACTTC. The encoded protein is CASSKDYKQYF.

This clonotype was picked up a small number of times. This chain connects TRBV20-1 to TRBJ2-7; 9 bases line up with TRBD2. The CDR3 covers 15 residues. Germline trimming cut 0 bases from V and 3 bases from J; bases unmatched to any gene: 6. Germline CDR1 DFQATT, CDR2 SNEGSKA (reference sequence). CDR3 coding DNA: TGCAGTGCTAGAGATCCAGCGGGGGGAGACTACGAGCAGTACTTC. Its protein product is CSARDPAGGDYEQYF.

This clonotype was counted a few times. The chain couples TRBV12-3 or TRBV12-4 to TRBJ2-1, with 11 bases that match TRBD2. The V gene end was trimmed by 4 bases and the J gene end by 5 bases; junction bases not matched to a gene: 1. The length of the CDR3 is 14 residues. This CDR3 is CASSSSGGHNEQFF. CDR3 DNA: TGTGCCAGCAGTTCTAGCGGGGGGCACAATGAGCAGTTCTTC.

The chain employs TRBV5-1 and TRBJ2-7, with 13 bases fitting TRBD2. This CDR3 contains 20 residues. Germline values: CDR1 SGHRS, CDR2 YFSETQ. The J segment lost 0 bases and the V segment lost 3 bases, leaving 15 bases of the junction unmatched. The CDR3 DNA reads as TGCGCCAGCAGCTCCTCGTGGAGGACTAGCGGGGGCCATAGCTCCTACGAGCAGTACTTC. It specifies CASSSSWRTSGGHSSYEQYF.

This clonotype was seen a handful of times. J is TRBJ2-3 and V is TRBV11-1; 7 nucleotides match TRBD2. The CDR3 totals 12 residues. The germline CDR1 and CDR2 sequences are SGHAT and FQDESV (reference sequence). V lost 7 bases and J lost 6; bases outside the gene matches: 4. The CDR3 DNA reads TGTGCCAGCACCCCGACTAGCGATACGCAGTATTTT. As protein: CASTPTSDTQYF.

The rearrangement joins TRBV11-2 to TRBJ1-4; D is unclear. Per germline, CDR1 SGHAT and CDR2 FQNNGV. V shed 0 bases and J shed 4 bases, with 9 bases lying between them. The CDR3 consists of 15 residues. For the CDR3, the DNA is TGTGCCAGCAGCTTAGATGAGGATGTTAATGAAAAACTGTTTTTT. Translated, it gives CASSLDEDVNEKLFF.

This clonotype was seen more than once but under ten times. The rearrangement links TRBV5-1 to TRBJ1-5, with 7 bases lining up with TRBD1. Germline V gives CDR1 SGHRS, CDR2 YFSETQ. CDR3 length: 15 residues. V lost 1 base and J lost 2; bases outside the gene matches: 3. In nucleotides, the CDR3 is TGCGCCAGCAGCTTGAGACAGGGTGGCAATCAGCCCCAGCATTTT. Its protein is CASSLRQGGNQPQHF.